Each of the 14 T cell receptor beta chains below was sequenced from the same sample in a study of T cells after yellow fever vaccination. TCRdb passed the 5' RACE reads through MiXCR, listing each CDR3 protein once. The sample contains about 300,000 distinct CDR3 sequences, about 10% of which appear only once. Sequenced material: CD4+ T cells sorted from PBMCs, taken 5 days after the yellow fever booster vaccination. These receptors all stem from a man between 18 and 29 years old who received the YFV17D yellow fever vaccine.

This clonotype appeared a few times. The J gene is TRBJ1-2, the V gene TRBV4-2; TRBD1 matches at 9 bases. Germline V gene sequence: CDR1 LGHNA, CDR2 YNFKEQ. The CDR3 is 17 residues long. V lost 0 bases to trimming and J lost 4 bases; unmatched junction nucleotides: 9. As DNA, the CDR3 is TGTGCCAGCAGCCAAGATCCCGGGACAGGGCGCAGCTATGGCTACACCTTC. Protein: CASSQDPGTGRSYGYTF.

As concerns this clonotype: The junction and the germline gene differ at one end; a read error may be behind it. The rearrangement joins TRBV12-3 or TRBV12-4 to TRBJ1-6, with TRBD1 matching 8 bases. This CDR3 comprises 14 residues. The CDR3 protein is CASSFQGANSALHF. For the CDR3, the DNA is TGTGCCAGCAGTTTTCAGGGGGCTAATTCAGCCCTCCACTTT.

This clonotype showed up many times. J is TRBJ1-1 and V is TRBV20-1, with D possibly matching TRBD1 (6 bases). Germline V gene sequence: CDR1 DFQATT, CDR2 SNEGSKA (reference sequence). This CDR3 contains 14 residues. Trimming took 5 bases from V and 4 from J, leaving 17 bases between them. The CDR3 reads CSAPRDRGFTEAFF. The CDR3 nucleotides read TGCAGTGCTCCTAGAGATAGGGGGTTCACTGAAGCTTTCTTT.

This clonotype showed up many times. The CDR3 DNA follows: TGTGCCAGCAGTGAATCGGTATACTACGAGCAGTACGTC. It yields the protein CASSESVYYEQYV. V and J are TRBV2 and TRBJ2-7; the D is unclear. V was clipped by 2 bases and J by 3 bases, with 8 bases between them. The CDR3 is made up of 13 amino acids. CDR1 is SNHLY, CDR2 FYNNEI, per germline.

Only a few counts were recorded for this clonotype. The chain couples TRBV5-1 to TRBJ2-5, with D unresolved. V lost 3 bases and J 0 bases, leaving 6 bases between the germline ends. This CDR3 has 13 residues. Germline V gene sequence: CDR1 SGHRS, CDR2 YFSETQ. The CDR3 is CASSSTYQETQYF. In nucleotides, the CDR3 is TGCGCCAGCAGCTCCACCTACCAAGAGACCCAGTACTTC.

This chain uses TRBV2 with TRBJ1-2; D is perhaps TRBD1 (6 bases). V was shortened by 8 bases and J by 7 bases, with 17 bases between the two germline ends. CDR3 size: 13 residues. Germline-derived CDR1 and CDR2 are SNHLY and FYNNEI. The CDR3 DNA reads as TGTGCCAGCCCCAAGGGGGGTGCGGGTGGCTACACCTTC. This sequence encodes CASPKGGAGGYTF.

This clonotype came up many times. This chain connects TRBV9 to TRBJ2-5, with TRBD2 matching over 8 bases. The CDR3 loop spans 15 amino acids. Germline lookup yields CDR1 SGDLS and CDR2 YYNGEE. Unmatched junction bases numbered 5, after V lost 0 bases and J lost 4 bases. CDR3 DNA sequence: TGTGCCAGCAGCGTAGTCGGGGGGGCAGGAGAGACCCAGTACTTC. It encodes CASSVVGGAGETQYF.

V gene TRBV12-3 or TRBV12-4 combines with J gene TRBJ1-1; 8 bases are a match to TRBD1. V dropped 5 bases and J dropped 5; count of bases not matched to a gene: 4. This CDR3 comprises 13 residues. The CDR3 reads CASSGQGRTEAFF. The CDR3 region has the DNA TGTGCCAGCAGTGGACAGGGAAGGACTGAAGCTTTCTTT.

The chain is built from TRBV9 and TRBJ1-1, with TRBD1 as a possible D gene (5 bases). Germline V gene lookup returns CDR1 SGDLS and CDR2 YYNGEE. This CDR3 has 15 residues. Trimming shortened V by 4 bases and J by 2 bases, and 15 bases separated the two germline ends. In DNA, the CDR3 is TGTGCCAGCAGCCCCCAGGGACCGATCAACACTGAAGCTTTCTTT. Residues: CASSPQGPINTEAFF.

The chain combines TRBV9 with TRBJ2-2, with D possibly being TRBD2 (6 bases). V shed 0 bases and J shed 2 bases, with 11 bases lying between them. CDR3 length equals 16 residues. Germline V CDR1 and CDR2: SGDLS, YYNGEE. CDR3 DNA: TGTGCCAGCAGCGTAGGCGGGGCGGCCAACACCGGGGAGCTGTTTTTT. Translating gives CASSVGGAANTGELFF.

This clonotype was counted many times. The chain is built from TRBV7-9 and TRBJ2-7; the D is unclear. V was cut by 5 bases and J by 5 bases, with 16 bases left in between. Germline CDR1 is SEHNR and CDR2 is FQNEAQ (reference sequence). The CDR3 runs 14 residues. The DNA of the CDR3 is TGTGCCAGCAGCCCCCGGTGGAGCTACGACGAGCAGTACTTC. This encodes CASSPRWSYDEQYF.

The genes are TRBV30 and TRBJ2-2; 11 bases match TRBD2. The CDR3 loop spans 16 amino acids. Germline assignment: CDR1 GTSNPN and CDR2 SVGIG (reference sequence). The ends lost 3 bases at V and 7 bases at J; junction bases unmatched: 10. CDR3 sequence: CAWSRPSGGPIGELFF. In nucleotides, the CDR3 is TGTGCCTGGAGCCGTCCTAGCGGGGGGCCCATCGGGGAGCTGTTTTTT.

This clonotype was counted a few times. V gene TRBV7-9 combines with J gene TRBJ1-1; TRBD1 matches 7 bases. The CDR3 loop spans 14 amino acids. CDR1 SEHNR and CDR2 FQNEAQ come from the germline V gene (reference sequence). Unmatched junction bases numbered 8, after V lost 6 bases and J lost 4 bases. The CDR3 protein is CASSTGEGPTEAFF. CDR3 DNA sequence: TGTGCCAGCAGTACAGGGGAGGGGCCCACTGAAGCTTTCTTT.

There are a few counts of this clonotype. CDR3 amino acids: CASSHPHSAGEAFF. Here the CDR3 DNA reads TGCGCCAGCAGCCACCCCCACTCCGCAGGCGAAGCTTTCTTT. The V gene is TRBV4-3, the J gene TRBJ1-1, with D uncertain. The CDR3 runs 14 residues. V was trimmed by 3 bases and J by 8 bases, leaving 16 bases between them. In germline, CDR1 is LGHNA, CDR2 YSLEER.